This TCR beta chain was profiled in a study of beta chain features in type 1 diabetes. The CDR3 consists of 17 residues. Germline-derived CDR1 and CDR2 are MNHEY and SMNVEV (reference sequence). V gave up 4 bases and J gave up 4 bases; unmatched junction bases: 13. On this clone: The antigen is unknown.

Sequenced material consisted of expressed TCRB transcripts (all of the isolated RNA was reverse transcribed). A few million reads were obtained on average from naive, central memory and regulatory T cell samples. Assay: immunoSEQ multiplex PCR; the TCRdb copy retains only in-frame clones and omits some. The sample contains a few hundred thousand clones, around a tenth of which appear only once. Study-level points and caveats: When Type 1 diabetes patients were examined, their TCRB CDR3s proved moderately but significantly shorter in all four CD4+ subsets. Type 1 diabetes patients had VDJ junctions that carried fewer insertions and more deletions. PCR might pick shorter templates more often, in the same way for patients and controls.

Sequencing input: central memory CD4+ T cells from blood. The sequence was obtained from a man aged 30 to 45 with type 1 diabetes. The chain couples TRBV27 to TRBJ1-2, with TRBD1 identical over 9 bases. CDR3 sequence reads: CASSSNPTGGYGYGYTF. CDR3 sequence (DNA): TGTGCCAGCAGTTCCAACCCTACAGGGGGCTATGGCTATGGCTACACCTTC.